This T cell receptor beta chain was captured by sequencing in a study of blood T cell repertoires in COVID-19. Study summary: Sample material is recorded as cDNA or gDNA derived from T cells, B-cell-depleted T cells, or PBMCs.

As originally analysed: Nucleated cell number was recorded as an estimate derived from reference gene primer amplification. Generated by immunoSEQ multiplex PCR, the TCRdb table keeps only in-frame clones and is missing some. Clone size and the V and J calls come from that table; the DNA yielded D and trimming. Found here are under 200,000 clones, 88% of them singletons; the top ten hold roughly 1.9%. In germline, CDR1 is SGHTA, CDR2 FQGNSA. V lost 9 bases to trimming and J lost 0 bases, with 11 bases between them. CDR3 length: 14 residues. The origin of this receptor is a man aged 45-60 years who had recovered from COVID-19. The rearrangement joins TRBV7-2 to TRBJ2-2, with D possibly TRBD2 on 5 matching bases. Sample: peripheral blood. CDR3 region: CASLLGANTGELFF. CDR3 nucleotides: TGTGCCAGTTTACTGGGAGCGAACACCGGGGAGCTGTTTTTT.